Described below is a single T cell receptor beta chain sequence and its context. The antigen is not known. These data originate in a study of shared clonotypes between healthy human individuals. General observations from the study: The donor pool, a small one, limited the genetic and exposure-history diversity represented.

All donors qualified as healthy HIV-negative adults and had experienced no recent acute infections or vaccinations. CDR3 size: 16 residues. V was shortened by 0 bases and J by 2 bases, with 13 bases between the two germline ends. The germline CDR1 and CDR2 sequences are MGHRA and YSYEKL. Assay used: immunoSEQ multiplex PCR; TCRdb lists only in-frame clones, some missing. The profile shows about 2 million clones, 85% to 95% of them singletons. The rearrangement uses TRBV4-1 and TRBJ1-2; D is undetermined. The receptor's source is a man aged 18 to 35 in good health. Sequenced material: naive CD4+ T cells sorted from blood. Subset indicated: CD45RA+ positively selected. CDR3 nucleotide sequence: TGCGCCAGCAGCCAAGACTTAGGGAGCGGGAACTATGGCTACACCTTC. This encodes CASSQDLGSGNYGYTF.